The 7 T cell receptor beta chains below all came from one sample that was sequenced in a study of human T cells and chemical hapten exposure. TCRdb analysed the RACE reads with MiXCR anew, one entry per CDR3 protein. In the table there are about 65,000 distinct CDR3 sequences, roughly 6.1% of which are singletons. The time point denotes: healthy volunteer bleed at 6 weeks. Unfractionated whole blood served as the source for total RNA extraction. Sample: whole blood. These receptors all come from a female donor in good health. Some clones in this sample may be carry-over from other donors' samples.

This clonotype has more than one count but fewer than ten. The V call is TRBV7-8, the J call TRBJ2-3; 13 bases map to TRBD2. This CDR3 contains 17 residues. After removal of 5 bases from V and 4 bases from J, the junction contained 9 bases not matched to a gene. Germline loops: CDR1 SGHVS, CDR2 FQNEAQ. The CDR3 nucleotides read TGTGCCAGCAGCCCACCTACTAGCGGGAGGGCCTCAGATACGCAGTATTTT. Its translation is CASSPPTSGRASDTQYF.

This clonotype was seen many times. This chain uses TRBV19 with TRBJ1-1, with D unresolved. The germline CDR1 and CDR2 sequences are LNHDA and SQIVND (reference sequence). CDR3 length equals 15 residues. V dropped 7 bases and J dropped 3 bases, with 18 bases sitting between them. The CDR3 reads CASTSPESWDTEAFF. CDR3 coding DNA: TGTGCCAGTACCTCCCCCGAGTCCTGGGACACTGAAGCTTTCTTT. The full variable domain, rest sourced from reference TRBV19 and TRBJ1-1, is DGGITQSPKYLFRKEGQNVTLSCEQNLNHDAMYWYRQDPGQGLRLIYYSQIVNDFQKGDIAEGYSVSREKKESFPLTVTSAQKNPTAFYLCASTSPESWDTEAFFGQGTRLTVV.

This clonotype was observed at least ten times. V is TRBV29-1 and J is TRBJ2-3; a possible D gene is TRBD2 (5 bases). The V gene lost 7 bases and the J gene lost 3 bases, with 11 bases spanning the gap. Germline assignment: CDR1 SQVTM and CDR2 ANQGSEA. The CDR3 loop spans 12 amino acids. The CDR3 spells CSAITRTDTQYF. The CDR3 coding sequence is TGCAGCGCCATTACTAGGACAGATACGCAGTATTTT.

The rearrangement links TRBV30 to TRBJ2-1; no definite D call. V lost 1 base, J lost 9 bases, and 7 bases lay in between. CDR3 size: 11 residues. Germline-derived CDR1 and CDR2 are GTSNPN and SVGIG (reference sequence). The CDR3 loop reads CAWSDPGEQFF. CDR3 in DNA: TGTGCCTGGAGTGATCCTGGTGAGCAGTTCTTC.

In its sample, this clonotype was seen many times. The chain employs TRBV5-4 and TRBJ2-5, with 8 bases identical to TRBD1. There are 16 residues in the CDR3. The trim removed 4 bases at V and 4 bases at J, leaving 12 bases unmatched. From germline, CDR1 is SGHNT and CDR2 YYREEE (reference sequence). CDR3 coding DNA: TGTGCCAGCAGCCCGTTAACTTTGACAGGGGTAGAGACCCAGTACTTC. Its translation: CASSPLTLTGVETQYF.

This clonotype was counted at least ten times. The CDR3 sequence is CSARDRLRVQETQYF. DNA of the CDR3: TGCAGTGCTAGAGATCGGCTAAGGGTCCAAGAGACCCAGTACTTC. V gene TRBV20-1 combines with J gene TRBJ2-5; D gene unclear. The CDR3 consists of 15 residues. Germline V gene sequence: CDR1 DFQATT, CDR2 SNEGSKA (reference sequence). V shed 0 bases and J shed 1 base, with 12 bases lying between them.

In this sample, this clonotype turned up a few times. The chain carries TRBV27 and TRBJ2-1; a weak D match, TRBD1 (5 bases). The CDR3 contains 14 residues. CDR1 is MNHEY, CDR2 SMNVEV, per germline (reference sequence). V was clipped by 5 bases and J by 2 bases, with 10 bases between them. CDR3 sequence reads: CASSPWGPYNEQFF. DNA for the CDR3: TGTGCCAGCAGTCCCTGGGGCCCCTACAATGAGCAGTTCTTC.